One sample yielded the 10 T cell receptor beta chains listed below, sequenced in a study of cytomegalovirus exposure and HLA in healthy donors. Amplification used 60 Vbeta primers and 13 Jbeta primers. Profiling relied on immunoSEQ multiplex PCR, and the TCRdb table lists in-frame clones only, not all of them. In all, the sample yields about 140,000 clones. The sample taken for sequencing was PBMCs. These receptors originate from a man between 35 and 55 years old in good health and CMV-seronegative.

The chain is built from TRBV7-9 and TRBJ2-1, with TRBD2 as a possible D gene (5 bases). From germline, CDR1 is SEHNR and CDR2 FQNEAQ (reference sequence). V lost 11 bases to trimming and J lost 0 bases, with 11 bases between them. CDR3 length: 13 amino acids. CDR3 coding DNA: TGTGCCGTTGGCAGCGGCTCCTACAATGAGCAGTTCTTC. This encodes CAVGSGSYNEQFF.

The chain links TRBV5-1 to TRBJ2-5; D remains ambiguous. Per the germline V gene, CDR1 is SGHRS and CDR2 is YFSETQ. The V gene lost 4 bases and the J gene lost 4 bases, with 11 bases spanning the gap. This CDR3 region has 13 residues. The CDR3 DNA reads as TGCGCCAGCAGCAGGTACCTAGGAGAGACCCAGTACTTC. It specifies CASSRYLGETQYF. The entire variable domain, with the rest obtained from reference TRBV5-1 and TRBJ2-5, is as follows: KAGVTQTPRYLIKTRGQQVTLSCSPISGHRSVSWYQQTPGQGLQFLFEYFSETQRNKGNFPGRFSGRQFSNSRSEMNVSTLELGDSALYLCASSRYLGETQYFGPGTRLLVL.

The chain has TRBV21-1 and TRBJ2-3; the table's D gene call, TRBD1, was not cross checked with the DNA. TRBV21-1 is deemed a pseudogene. This CDR3 comprises 16 residues. The CDR3 bases are TGTGCCAGCAGCAAAGTCCCAGGGTCGATGCCAGATACGCAGTATTTT. Protein sequence: CASSKVPGSMPDTQYF.

CDR3 nucleotide sequence: TGCGCCAGCAGCCAAGCGGGACAGCTGTACCAAGAGACCCAGTACTTC. Protein: CASSQAGQLYQETQYF. The chain couples TRBV4-1 to TRBJ2-5, with 7 nucleotides matching TRBD1. Germline CDR1 and CDR2: MGHRA and YSYEKL. V lost 1 base to trimming and J lost 0 bases; unmatched junction nucleotides: 5. The CDR3 spans 16 residues.

This chain uses TRBV25-1 with TRBJ1-1; maybe TRBD1 (5 bases). Deletions cut 3 bases from V and 0 bases from J, with 11 bases between. The CDR3 is 15 residues long. The V gene's germline CDR1 is MGHDK and CDR2 SYGVNS. The CDR3 is CASSELGALNTEAFF. Written as DNA, the CDR3 is TGTGCCAGCAGTGAGTTAGGGGCCTTGAACACTGAAGCTTTCTTT. The complete variable domain, with remaining parts taken from reference TRBV25-1 and TRBJ1-1, reads EADIYQTPRYLVIGTGKKITLECSQTMGHDKMYWYQQDPGMELHLIHYSYGVNSTEKGDLSSESTVSRIRTEHFPLTLESARPSHTSQYLCASSELGALNTEAFFGQGTRLTVV.

The genes are TRBV18 and TRBJ1-2; possibly TRBD1 for D (6 bases). CDR3 length: 15 residues. Germline assignment: CDR1 KGHSH and CDR2 LQKENI. Trimming cost V 2 bases and J 4 bases, with 14 bases left between them. CDR3 amino acids: CASSPNLQGGYGYTF. The CDR3 region has the DNA TGTGCCAGCTCACCAAATCTACAGGGTGGCTATGGCTACACCTTC. Supplemented by reference TRBV18 and TRBJ1-2, the full variable domain reads NAGVMQNPRHLVRRRGQEARLRCSPMKGHSHVYWYRQLPEEGLKFMVYLQKENIIDESGMPKERFSAEFPKEGPSILRIQQVVRGDSAAYFCASSPNLQGGYGYTFGSGTRLTVV.

The chain has TRBV7-2 and TRBJ2-3, with 8 bases that match TRBD2. CDR1 and CDR2 (germline): SGHTA, FQGNSA. With 6 bases clipped from V and 3 bases from J, the junction kept 5 bases outside the gene matches. The CDR3 sequence is 14 residues long. The CDR3 DNA reads TGTGCCAGCAGGCTGGGACTAGAGACAGATACGCAGTATTTT. This translates into CASRLGLETDTQYF.

This chain joins TRBV7-9 and TRBJ1-1; 7 bases fit TRBD1. The germline gives CDR1 SEHNR, CDR2 FQNEAQ (reference sequence). J gave up 1 base and V 5 bases, and 4 bases lay outside the gene matches. The CDR3 loop spans 14 amino acids. DNA of the CDR3: TGTGCCAGCAGCCTAAGGGGGCGGAACACTGAAGCTTTCTTT. Protein sequence: CASSLRGRNTEAFF.

V and J are TRBV6-6 and TRBJ2-7; 8 bases match TRBD1. V lost 6 bases and J lost 3; bases outside the gene matches: 7. The CDR3 covers 14 residues. Per germline, CDR1 MNHNY and CDR2 SVGAGI (reference sequence). The CDR3 DNA reads as TGTGCCAGCAGCACATCCGACAGGGGCTACGAGCAGTACTTC. It yields the protein CASSTSDRGYEQYF.

This rearrangement joins TRBV6-1 to TRBJ2-7, with D tentatively TRBD1 (7 bases). The CDR3 consists of 16 residues. V was cut by 0 bases and J by 6 bases, with 18 bases left in between. Germline CDR1 is MNHNS and CDR2 is SASEGT. CDR3 DNA sequence: TGTGCCAGCAGTGAAGCGCTCAGGGCAGGGGGAGGCGAGCAGTACTTC. Its protein product is CASSEALRAGGGEQYF.